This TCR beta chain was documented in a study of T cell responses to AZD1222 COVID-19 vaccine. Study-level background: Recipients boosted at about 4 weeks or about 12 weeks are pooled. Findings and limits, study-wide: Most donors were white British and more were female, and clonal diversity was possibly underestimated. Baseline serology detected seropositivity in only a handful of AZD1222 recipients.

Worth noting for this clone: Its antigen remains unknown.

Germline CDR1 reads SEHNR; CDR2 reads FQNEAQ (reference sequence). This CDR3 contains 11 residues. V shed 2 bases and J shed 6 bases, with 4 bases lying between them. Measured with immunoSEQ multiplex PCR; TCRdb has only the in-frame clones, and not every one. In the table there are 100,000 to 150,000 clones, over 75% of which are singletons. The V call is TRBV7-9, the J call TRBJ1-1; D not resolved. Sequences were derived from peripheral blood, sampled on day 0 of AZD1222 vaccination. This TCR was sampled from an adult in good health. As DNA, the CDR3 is TGTGCCAGCAGCTTAACACCTGAAGCTTTCTTT. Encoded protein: CASSLTPEAFF. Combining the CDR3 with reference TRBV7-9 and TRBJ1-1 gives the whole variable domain DTGVSQNPRHKITKRGQNVTFRCDPISEHNRLYWYRQTLGQGPEFLTYFQNEAQLEKSRLLSDRFSAERPKGSFSTLEIQRTEQGDSAMYLCASSLTPEAFFGQGTRLTVV.